This T cell receptor beta chain came from a study of T cells in severe cutaneous drug reactions. Overall study: A European registry, Taiwan and Thailand supplied patients during 2011 to 2018.

Germline CDR1 and CDR2: LGHDT and YNNKEL (reference sequence). This CDR3 spans 15 amino acids. Overall study findings and caveats: One public TCRbeta CDR3 appeared in all seven blister samples, averaging about 15%.

Points on this clonotype: As yet, its antigen is unknown.

The patients sequenced had a carbamazepine-induced Stevens-Johnson syndrome or toxic epidermal necrolysis reaction. TCR subtype-specific primers in iRepertoire multiplex PCR prepared libraries for bulk and single-cell sequencing. With the multiplex PCR reads reprocessed, TCRdb shows one record per CDR3 protein and no DNA. The sample table sets out some 7,700 distinct CDR3 sequences. The chain has TRBV3-1 and TRBJ2-7; TCRdb selects TRBD1, and the lack of DNA leaves this call unchecked. The TCR was taken from a human donor with a severe cutaneous adverse drug reaction. Material for sequencing was cells from a skin blister. CDR3 amino acids: CASSQAGQGAYEQYF.